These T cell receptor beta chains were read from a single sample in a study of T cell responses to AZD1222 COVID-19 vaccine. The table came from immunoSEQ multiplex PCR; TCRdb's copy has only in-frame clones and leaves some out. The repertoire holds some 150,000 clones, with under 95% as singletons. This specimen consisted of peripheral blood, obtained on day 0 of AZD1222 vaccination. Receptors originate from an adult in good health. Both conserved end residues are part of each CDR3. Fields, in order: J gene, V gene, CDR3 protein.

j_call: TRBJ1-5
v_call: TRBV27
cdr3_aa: CASSLSSALGPQHF

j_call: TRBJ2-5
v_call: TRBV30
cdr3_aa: CAWGIRLEAKETQYF

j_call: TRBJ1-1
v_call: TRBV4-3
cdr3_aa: CASSQYQGNTEAFF

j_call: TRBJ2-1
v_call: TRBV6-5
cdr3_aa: CASTRDSGSNEQFF

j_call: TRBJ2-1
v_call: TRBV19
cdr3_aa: CASTGWASSVNEQFF

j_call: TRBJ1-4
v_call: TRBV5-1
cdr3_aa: CASSLGRSQLGGNEKLFF

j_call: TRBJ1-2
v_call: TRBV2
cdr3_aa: CASTGTNYGYTF

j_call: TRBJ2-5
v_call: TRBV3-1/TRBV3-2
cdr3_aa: CASSQSETQYF

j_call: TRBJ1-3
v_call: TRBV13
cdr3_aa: CASSGPTSGNTIYF

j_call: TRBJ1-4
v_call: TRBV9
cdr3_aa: CASSVGTAATNEKLFF

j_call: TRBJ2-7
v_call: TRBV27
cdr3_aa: CASSLGVGGEQYF

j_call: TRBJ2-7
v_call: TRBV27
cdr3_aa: CASSLTYSGEQYF

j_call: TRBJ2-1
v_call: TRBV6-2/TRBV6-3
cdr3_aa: CASSYGTSGLYNEQFF

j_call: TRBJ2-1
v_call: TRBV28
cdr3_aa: CASRIWDSEQFF

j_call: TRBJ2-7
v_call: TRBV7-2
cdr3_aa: CASSRLRTSGPPYEQYF

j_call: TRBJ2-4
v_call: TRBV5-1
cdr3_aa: CASSQQGAKNIQYF

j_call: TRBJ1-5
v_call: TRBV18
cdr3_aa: CASSAQTSNQPQHF

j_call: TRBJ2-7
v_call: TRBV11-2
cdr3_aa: CASSSGQGLEQYF

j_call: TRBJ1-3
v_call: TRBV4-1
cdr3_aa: CASSQDWGTGNTIYF

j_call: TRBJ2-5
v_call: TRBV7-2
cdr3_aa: CASREQETQYF

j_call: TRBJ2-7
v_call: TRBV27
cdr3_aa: CASSPGLAGISYF

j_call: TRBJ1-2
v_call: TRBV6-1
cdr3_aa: CASSAPLVSFNYGYTF

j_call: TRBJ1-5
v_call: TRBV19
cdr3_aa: CASSSKTDYSNQPQHF

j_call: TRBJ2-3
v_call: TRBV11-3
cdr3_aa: CASSSLTGPDTQYF

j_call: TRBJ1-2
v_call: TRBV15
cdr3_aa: CATSRDRGSGGYTF

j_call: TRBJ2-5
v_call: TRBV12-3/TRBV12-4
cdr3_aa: CASSPGDEETQYF

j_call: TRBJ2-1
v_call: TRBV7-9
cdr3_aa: CASSLDPSGTDEQFF

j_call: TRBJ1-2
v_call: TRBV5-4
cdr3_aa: CASTHPGRNNYGYTF

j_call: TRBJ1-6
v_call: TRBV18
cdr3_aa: CASSPSGPGGSYNSPLHF

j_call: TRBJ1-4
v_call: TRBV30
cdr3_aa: CAWRFRGWEKLFF

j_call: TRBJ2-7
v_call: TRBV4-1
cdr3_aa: CASSQGLVYSYEQYF

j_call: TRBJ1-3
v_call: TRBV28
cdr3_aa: CASSLYWTESSGNTIYF

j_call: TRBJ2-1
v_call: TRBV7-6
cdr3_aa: CASSPTGLAGPNEQFF

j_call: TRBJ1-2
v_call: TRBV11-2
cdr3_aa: CASSGDRFGYTF

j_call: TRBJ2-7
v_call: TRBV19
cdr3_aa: CASSNRQAESSYEQYF

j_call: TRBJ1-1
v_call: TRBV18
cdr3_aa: CASLQGLNTEAFF

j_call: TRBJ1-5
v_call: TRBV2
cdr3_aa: CAFSEGVGSQHF

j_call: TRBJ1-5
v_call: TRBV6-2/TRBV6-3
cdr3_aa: CASSYVKGAGNQPQHF

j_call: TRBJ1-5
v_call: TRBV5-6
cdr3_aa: CASSLAGNQPQHF

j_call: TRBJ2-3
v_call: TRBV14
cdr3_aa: CASSQLAGEADTQYF

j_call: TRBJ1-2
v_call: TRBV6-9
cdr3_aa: CAPLGGGPSIIYGYTF

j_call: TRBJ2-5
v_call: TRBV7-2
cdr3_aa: CASSTTSGGNQETQYF